Following are 19 T cell receptor beta chains from one sample sequenced in a study of shared clonotypes between healthy human individuals (dated by TCRdb to 2018 to 2021). Preparation of the library involved the immunoSEQ multiplex PCR assay. Drawn from immuneACCESS, this table holds only the in-frame rearrangements with V and J called that TCRdb kept. Clones are partly lost; checked studies trace under half to an unresolved V gene and leave the rest unexplained. The sample profile shows 1.5 million to 2.5 million clones; about 95% of them were found once. The ten largest account for 1% to 1.5% of the sample. For the CD8 naive samples, CD45RO-negative cells were positively selected for CCR7, yielding a CD45RA+CCR7+ population from which TemRA cells were excluded. The sequenced sample consisted of naive CD8+ T cells sorted from blood. Interpreted using the paper, the cell subset or site label stands for: CD45RA+CCR7+. The origin of the receptors is a man aged 18-30 years in good health.

The gene calls are TRBV13 and TRBJ2-5, with D tentatively TRBD1 (6 bases). Germline CDR1 is PRHDT and CDR2 is FYEKMQ (reference sequence). CDR3 length: 14 amino acids. Trimming cost V 2 bases and J 2 bases, with 9 bases left between them. The CDR3 loop is CASSLYQGQETQYF. CDR3 sequence (DNA): TGTGCCAGCAGCTTATACCAGGGGCAAGAGACCCAGTACTTC.

The chain links TRBV5-6 to TRBJ2-5, with 7 bases that match TRBD2. With 0 bases clipped from V and 3 bases from J, the junction kept 11 bases outside the gene matches. This CDR3 region has 17 residues. Germline CDR1 and CDR2: SGHDT and YYEEEE. The CDR3: CASSLGDGGSPKETQYF. CDR3 DNA sequence: TGTGCCAGCAGCTTGGGGGACGGCGGGAGTCCAAAAGAGACCCAGTACTTC.

The chain carries TRBV27 and TRBJ1-5; D perhaps matches TRBD1 (5 bases). Germline values: CDR1 MNHEY, CDR2 SMNVEV (reference sequence). V was trimmed by 8 bases and J by 4 bases, leaving 12 bases between them. This CDR3 contains 13 residues. CDR3 protein: CASRSGGNQPQHF. The CDR3 region has the DNA TGTGCCAGCCGCAGTGGGGGGAATCAGCCCCAGCATTTT.

For this clone: The identical CDR3 is also encoded by other nucleotide sequences in the sample. The CDR3 sequence: CASSVAQGTEAFF. The DNA of the CDR3 is TGTGCCAGCAGCGTAGCACAGGGGACTGAAGCTTTCTTT. The genes are TRBV9 and TRBJ1-1; 7 bases fit TRBD1. V was clipped by 0 bases and J by 5 bases; unmatched bases: 1. The CDR3 runs 13 residues. Germline loops: CDR1 SGDLS, CDR2 YYNGEE. Full variable domain (missing parts from reference TRBV9 and TRBJ1-1): DSGVTQTPKHLITATGQRVTLRCSPRSGDLSVYWYQQSLDQGLQFLIQYYNGEERAKGNILERFSAQQFPDLHSELNLSSLELGDSALYFCASSVAQGTEAFFGQGTRLTVV.

The chain uses TRBV5-6 and TRBJ2-7, with 7 bases identical to TRBD2. Per the germline V gene, CDR1 is SGHDT and CDR2 is YYEEEE. The V gene end was trimmed by 2 bases and the J gene end by 2 bases; junction bases not matched to a gene: 4. This CDR3 has 14 residues. The CDR3 spells CASSFGRKTYEQYF. CDR3 DNA sequence: TGTGCCAGCAGCTTCGGGAGGAAAACCTACGAGCAGTACTTC.

The chain couples TRBV13 to TRBJ2-7; D gene unclear. Germline V gene sequence: CDR1 PRHDT, CDR2 FYEKMQ (reference sequence). Trimming took off 0 bases at V and 7 bases at J, with 7 bases between the two ends. The CDR3 runs to 12 residues. The CDR3 region is CASSLGWREQYF. As DNA, the CDR3 is TGTGCCAGCAGCTTAGGCTGGAGAGAGCAGTACTTC. The whole variable domain, filled in from reference TRBV13 and TRBJ2-7, reads AAGVIQSPRHLIKEKRETATLKCYPIPRHDTVYWYQQGPGQDPQFLISFYEKMQSDKGSIPDRFSAQQFSDYHSELNMSSLELGDSALYFCASSLGWREQYFGPGTRLTVT.

The rearrangement links TRBV6-5 to TRBJ2-7; 9 bases fit TRBD1. The J segment lost 6 bases and the V segment lost 4 bases, leaving 7 bases of the junction unmatched. The V gene's germline CDR1 is MNHEY and CDR2 SVGAGI. CDR3 length: 14 amino acids. CDR3 coding DNA: TGTGCCAGCAGTTCACAGGGGGCCGGTAGCGAGCAGTACTTC. Encoded protein: CASSSQGAGSEQYF.

The chain is built from TRBV5-1 and TRBJ1-2; the D gene is possibly TRBD1 (6 bases). Looked up from germline, CDR1 is SGHRS and CDR2 is YFSETQ. The CDR3 runs to 14 residues. V was shortened by 4 bases and J by 6 bases, with 16 bases between the two germline ends. The CDR3: CASSSRTVFDGYTF. In DNA form, the CDR3 reads TGCGCCAGCAGCAGTCGGACAGTGTTTGATGGCTACACCTTC.

The chain joins TRBV27 to TRBJ1-1; a possible D gene is TRBD1 (6 bases). CDR1 is MNHEY, CDR2 SMNVEV, per germline (reference sequence). CDR3 length equals 15 residues. V was cut by 0 bases and J by 1 base, with 9 bases left in between. CDR3 bases: TGTGCCAGCAGTTTATCTGGGGGCGGGAACACTGAAGCTTTCTTT. It encodes CASSLSGGGNTEAFF.

The table lists this clone with a count of one. The chain is built from TRBV27 and TRBJ1-5; D remains unclear. The CDR3 runs to 14 residues. The germline V gene encodes CDR1 MNHEY and CDR2 SMNVEV (reference sequence). Deletions cut 5 bases from V and 4 bases from J, with 12 bases between. CDR3 residues: CASSPRTGNQPQHF. As DNA, the CDR3 is TGTGCCAGCAGTCCTCGGACGGGGAATCAGCCCCAGCATTTT.

The V call is TRBV14, the J call TRBJ2-5; D unresolved. Germline V gene sequence: CDR1 SGHDN, CDR2 FVKESK. Trimming removed 1 base from V and 2 bases from J, with 8 bases in between. This CDR3 spans 14 amino acids. The CDR3 here is CASSQVVGQETQYF. CDR3 in DNA: TGTGCCAGCAGCCAAGTTGTCGGACAAGAGACCCAGTACTTC. The entire variable domain, with the rest obtained from reference TRBV14 and TRBJ2-5, is as follows: EAGVTQFPSHSVIEKGQTVTLRCDPISGHDNLYWYRRVMGKEIKFLLHFVKESKQDESGMPNNRFLAERTGGTYSTLKVQPAELEDSGVYFCASSQVVGQETQYFGPGTRLLVL.

The chain combines TRBV27 with TRBJ2-5, with 9 positions matching TRBD2. V gave up 6 bases and J gave up 4 bases; unmatched junction bases: 9. The CDR3 is 15 residues long. Germline V CDR1 and CDR2: MNHEY, SMNVEV (reference sequence). The CDR3 DNA reads as TGTGCCAGCAGCCCCGGGACTAGCCCCAGAGAGACCCAGTACTTC. Translation gives CASSPGTSPRETQYF.

The rearrangement links TRBV5-6 to TRBJ1-2; D uncertain. V was cut by 2 bases and J by 6 bases, with 8 bases left in between. Looked up from germline, CDR1 is SGHDT and CDR2 is YYEEEE. This CDR3 is built from 12 residues. CDR3 in amino acids: CASSLVVDGYTF. The CDR3 DNA follows: TGTGCCAGCAGCTTAGTGGTGGATGGCTACACCTTC.

The V gene is TRBV4-1, the J gene TRBJ2-7, with TRBD1 identical over 7 bases. Losses at the gene ends were 2 bases for V and 5 bases for J; bases not matched to a gene: 6. This CDR3 has 14 residues. Germline CDR1 is MGHRA and CDR2 is YSYEKL. The CDR3 sequence is CASSQPTGWDEQYF. The DNA for the CDR3 is TGCGCCAGCAGCCAACCGACAGGGTGGGACGAGCAGTACTTC.

V usage is TRBV13 and J usage is TRBJ2-3; no firm D call. The CDR3 spans 12 residues. Germline CDR1 PRHDT, CDR2 FYEKMQ (reference sequence). Between the trimmed V and J ends, which lost 5 bases and 5 bases, there was a span of 8 bases. CDR3 residues: CASSQLRDTQYF. The CDR3 region has the DNA TGTGCCAGCAGCCAACTCCGAGATACGCAGTATTTT. Using reference TRBV13 and TRBJ2-3 for the parts outside the CDR3, the full variable domain is AAGVIQSPRHLIKEKRETATLKCYPIPRHDTVYWYQQGPGQDPQFLISFYEKMQSDKGSIPDRFSAQQFSDYHSELNMSSLELGDSALYFCASSQLRDTQYFGPGTRLTVL.

J is TRBJ2-5 and V is TRBV4-1; tentatively, D is TRBD1 (5 bases). Germline CDR1 is MGHRA and CDR2 is YSYEKL. The CDR3 is 14 amino acids. The V and J ends lost 0 bases and 5 bases respectively, with 10 bases between them. The CDR3 loop is CASSQEPRVETQYF. The CDR3 region has the DNA TGCGCCAGCAGCCAAGAACCCAGGGTTGAGACCCAGTACTTC.

V is TRBV7-9 and J is TRBJ2-7; TRBD1 matches at 8 bases. The CDR3 contains 16 residues. With V trimmed by 8 bases and J by 4 bases, 16 bases remained unmatched. Germline V gene data show CDR1 as SEHNR and CDR2 as FQNEAQ (reference sequence). CDR3 in amino acids: CASSPRTGPIPYEQYF. CDR3 nucleotide sequence: TGTGCCAGCTCCCCCAGGACAGGGCCGATACCTTACGAGCAGTACTTC.

The J gene is TRBJ1-6, the V gene TRBV28; D unresolved. The CDR3 loop spans 15 amino acids. The germline gives CDR1 MDHEN, CDR2 SYDVKM. With 5 bases removed from V and 8 bases from J, the gap between germline ends came to 16 bases. The CDR3 spells CASSPTGPAHSPLHF. CDR3 nucleotides: TGTGCCAGCAGTCCCACCGGACCCGCTCATTCACCCCTCCACTTT.

With regard to this clone: Distinct nucleotide sequences in the sample also encode this CDR3. The CDR3 region has the DNA TGTGCCAGCAGTGAGGAAGGTGGGACTGAAGCTTTCTTT. Translated, it gives CASSEEGGTEAFF. The chain has TRBV2 and TRBJ1-1; D is unresolved. V was shortened by 3 bases and J by 5 bases, with 10 bases between the two germline ends. Germline CDR1 is SNHLY and CDR2 is FYNNEI. This CDR3 has 13 residues.